These 26 T cell receptor beta chains share one sample of origin, sequenced in a study of OX40 agonist ivuxolimab in advanced cancers. Assay used: immunoSEQ multiplex PCR; TCRdb lists only in-frame clones, some missing. The sample has tens of thousands of clones, 85% to 90% seen once; the top ten hold around 0.3%. Source: CD4+ or CD8+ T cells sorted from blood, taken in a trial of the OX40 agonist ivuxolimab. All receptors derive from an adult with an advanced solid tumor such as melanoma, head and neck, liver or kidney cancer.

The J gene is TRBJ2-5, the V gene TRBV5-4; TRBD2 agrees at 12 bases. V dropped 5 bases and J dropped 4; count of bases not matched to a gene: 6. The germline V gene has CDR1 SGHNT and CDR2 YYREEE (reference sequence). This CDR3 spans 15 amino acids. The CDR3 DNA reads TGTGCCAGCAGTCCTCTAGCGGGAGGGAGAGAGACCCAGTACTTC. Protein sequence: CASSPLAGGRETQYF.

This sequence joins TRBV19 and TRBJ1-1; 7 nucleotides match TRBD1. Unmatched junction bases numbered 13, after V lost 5 bases and J lost 7 bases. Germline V gene data show CDR1 as LNHDA and CDR2 as SQIVND (reference sequence). The length of the CDR3 is 15 residues. CDR3 nucleotides: TGTGCCAGTAGTCCGGGACAGAGCAAAGCATATGAAGCTTTCTTT. Translated, it gives CASSPGQSKAYEAFF. The full variable domain, completed using reference TRBV19 and TRBJ1-1, is DGGITQSPKYLFRKEGQNVTLSCEQNLNHDAMYWYRQDPGQGLRLIYYSQIVNDFQKGDIAEGYSVSREKKESFPLTVTSAQKNPTAFYLCASSPGQSKAYEAFFGQGTRLTVV.

This chain links TRBV29-1 with TRBJ2-1, with TRBD2 matching 7 bases. The trim removed 3 bases at V and 1 base at J, leaving 0 bases unmatched. The germline CDR1 and CDR2 sequences are SQVTM and ANQGSEA. CDR3 length: 13 residues. This chain's CDR3 is CSVDGGSYNEQFF. CDR3 nucleotides: TGCAGCGTTGACGGGGGGTCCTACAATGAGCAGTTCTTC.

The chain couples TRBV4-2 to TRBJ1-4; no reliable D call. The CDR3 length is 16 residues. The V and J ends lost 0 bases and 3 bases respectively, with 11 bases between them. Germline loops: CDR1 LGHNA, CDR2 YNFKEQ. As DNA, the CDR3 is TGTGCCAGCAGCCAAGACTACAGAGGACCTAATGAAAAACTGTTTTTT. This gives the protein CASSQDYRGPNEKLFF.

The chain is built from TRBV11-1 and TRBJ1-4; no clear D gene. V was trimmed by 5 bases and J by 0 bases, leaving 10 bases between them. In germline, CDR1 is SGHAT, CDR2 FQDESV (reference sequence). The length of the CDR3 is 15 residues. The CDR3 coding sequence is TGTGCCAGCAGCCCTTACCGTGCAACTAATGAAAAACTGTTTTTT. Its protein product is CASSPYRATNEKLFF.

The rearrangement joins TRBV28 to TRBJ2-1; 8 nucleotides agree with TRBD2. Germline V lookup: CDR1 MDHEN, CDR2 SYDVKM. The CDR3 covers 16 residues. The V gene end was trimmed by 6 bases and the J gene end by 7 bases; junction bases not matched to a gene: 14. The CDR3 sequence is CASRYFTSAGANEQFF. The CDR3 DNA reads TGTGCCAGCAGGTACTTTACCTCAGCGGGAGCAAATGAGCAGTTCTTC.

The chain has TRBV10-3 and TRBJ1-2; 7 nucleotides agree with TRBD1. This CDR3 comprises 14 residues. The V segment lost 5 bases and the J segment 2 bases; nucleotides outside the gene matches: 5. Germline CDR1 and CDR2: ENHRY and SYGVKD. The CDR3 spells CAISPDRDNYGYTF. DNA for the CDR3: TGTGCCATCAGTCCAGACAGGGACAACTATGGCTACACCTTC.

The chain uses TRBV27 and TRBJ2-5; possibly TRBD2 for D (6 bases). The CDR3 consists of 15 residues. Between the trimmed V and J ends, which lost 5 bases and 2 bases, there was a span of 15 bases. Germline V gives CDR1 MNHEY, CDR2 SMNVEV (reference sequence). CDR3: CASSRVGGRQETQYF. CDR3 in DNA: TGTGCCAGCAGTCGAGTCGGGGGACGACAAGAGACCCAGTACTTC.

This clone appeared a single time. The chain is built from TRBV27 and TRBJ2-2; D uncertain. The CDR3 has 12 amino acids. The germline V gene has CDR1 MNHEY and CDR2 SMNVEV (reference sequence). Trimming shortened V by 6 bases and J by 7 bases, and 9 bases separated the two germline ends. CDR3 protein: CASRGVGGELFF. The CDR3 DNA reads TGTGCCAGCAGGGGCGTCGGCGGGGAGCTGTTTTTT.

The chain uses TRBV9 and TRBJ2-7; unclear D gene. Trimming removed 0 bases at V and 6 bases at J, with 10 bases between. This CDR3 is 13 amino acids long. CDR1 is SGDLS and CDR2 is YYNGEE in the germline V gene. CDR3 DNA: TGTGCCAGCAGCGTAGGGTCGGGCCGCGAGCAGTACTTC. It translates to CASSVGSGREQYF.

The chain uses TRBV9 and TRBJ2-1; 9 nucleotides match TRBD2. The V segment lost 0 bases and the J segment 6 bases; nucleotides outside the gene matches: 7. The CDR3 totals 16 residues. Germline CDR1 SGDLS, CDR2 YYNGEE. The CDR3 here is CASSVVSSGTGNEQFF. The CDR3 DNA reads as TGTGCCAGCAGCGTAGTCTCTAGCGGGACCGGCAATGAGCAGTTCTTC.

The V and J genes are TRBV9 and TRBJ1-1; D perhaps matches TRBD1 (5 bases). The CDR3 has 13 amino acids. Germline CDR1 is SGDLS and CDR2 is YYNGEE. Trimming took off 3 bases at V and 10 bases at J, with 16 bases between the two ends. The CDR3 sequence is CASSAGWEQGAFF. In DNA, the CDR3 is TGTGCCAGCAGCGCCGGGTGGGAGCAGGGAGCTTTCTTT.

The chain is built from TRBV6-1 and TRBJ1-1; 7 bases fit TRBD1. The V segment lost 3 bases and the J segment 4 bases; nucleotides outside the gene matches: 2. Germline V CDR1 and CDR2: MNHNS, SASEGT. The CDR3 contains 13 residues. CDR3 sequence: CASSEQGGTEAFF. For the CDR3, the DNA is TGTGCCAGCAGTGAGCAGGGGGGCACTGAAGCTTTCTTT.

Only a few counts were recorded for this clone. The V call is TRBV14, the J call TRBJ1-6; 9 bases match TRBD1. Germline V lookup: CDR1 SGHDN, CDR2 FVKESK. The V segment lost 4 bases and the J segment 6 bases; nucleotides outside the gene matches: 4. The CDR3 length is 15 residues. The CDR3: CASSRTGGFNSPLHF. The DNA of the CDR3 is TGTGCCAGCAGCCGAACAGGGGGCTTTAATTCACCCCTCCACTTT.

V gene TRBV7-2 combines with J gene TRBJ2-7, with TRBD2 as a possible D gene (6 bases). The CDR3 runs to 14 residues. Germline V gene lookup returns CDR1 SGHTA and CDR2 FQGNSA. Between the trimmed V and J ends, which lost 5 bases and 1 base, there was a span of 12 bases. For the CDR3, the DNA is TGTGCCAGCAGCGGGAGGACATATTCCTACGAGCAGTACTTC. Protein: CASSGRTYSYEQYF.

The rearrangement joins TRBV5-1 to TRBJ2-3, with a possible D match to TRBD2 (6 bases). The CDR3 length is 14 residues. The germline CDR1 and CDR2 sequences are SGHRS and YFSETQ. With 0 bases removed from V and 3 bases from J, the gap between germline ends came to 8 bases. The CDR3 DNA is TGCGCCAGCAGCTTGGGCGGGGTTACAGATACGCAGTATTTT. As protein: CASSLGGVTDTQYF.

This clone has just one count. V usage is TRBV4-3 and J usage is TRBJ2-1; D unresolved. With 4 bases removed from V and 0 bases from J, the gap between germline ends came to 16 bases. Germline values: CDR1 LGHNA, CDR2 YSLEER. CDR3 length: 17 residues. Written as DNA, the CDR3 is TGCGCCAGCAGCCGTAGGAGTGGAGTGAGCTCCTACAATGAGCAGTTCTTC. This sequence encodes CASSRRSGVSSYNEQFF.

The genes are TRBV5-1 and TRBJ2-1; the D is unclear. V was shortened by 4 bases and J by 6 bases, with 17 bases between the two germline ends. The germline gives CDR1 SGHRS, CDR2 YFSETQ. The CDR3 is made up of 15 amino acids. The CDR3 is CASSDPKRLFNEQFF. For the CDR3, the DNA is TGCGCCAGCAGCGACCCGAAACGGCTTTTCAATGAGCAGTTCTTC.

This clone occurred a few times. The chain links TRBV30 to TRBJ2-5, with a tentative D call TRBD2 (7 bases). V was cut by 0 bases and J by 5 bases, with 16 bases left in between. This CDR3 region has 15 residues. Germline V CDR1 and CDR2: GTSNPN, SVGIG (reference sequence). The CDR3 loop is CAWSVRGALGETQYF. CDR3 coding DNA: TGTGCCTGGAGTGTACGGGGGGCGCTGGGGGAGACCCAGTACTTC.

This clone was observed a handful of times. CDR3 region: CASSVAGTVSYNEQFF. The CDR3 nucleotides read TGTGCCAGCAGCGTAGCTGGGACAGTATCCTACAATGAGCAGTTCTTC. V gene TRBV9 combines with J gene TRBJ2-1, with 7 bases that match TRBD1. In germline, CDR1 is SGDLS, CDR2 YYNGEE. CDR3 size: 16 residues. The junction had 4 bases not matched to a gene; V was cut back by 0 bases and J by 1 base.

The chain recombines TRBV7-8 with TRBJ2-4; perhaps TRBD2 as D (6 bases). This CDR3 comprises 14 residues. Germline V gene data show CDR1 as SGHVS and CDR2 as FQNEAQ. The V end lost 0 bases, the J end lost 6 bases, and 9 bases lay between the germline ends. Here the CDR3 DNA reads TGTGCCAGCAGCTTAGCGCGGGATGCAAACATTCAGTACTTC. It codes for CASSLARDANIQYF. Looking up the rest from reference TRBV7-8 and TRBJ2-4 gives the full variable domain: GAGVSQSPRYKVAKRGQDVALRCDPISGHVSLFWYQQALGQGPEFLTYFQNEAQLDKSGLPSDRFFAERPEGSVSTLKIQRTQQEDSAVYLCASSLARDANIQYFGAGTRLSVL.

The chain has TRBV6-5 and TRBJ1-4; 7 bases agree with TRBD1. CDR3 length: 14 amino acids. The germline gives CDR1 MNHEY, CDR2 SVGAGI. J gave up 7 bases and V 5 bases, and 7 bases lay outside the gene matches. This chain's CDR3 is CASSGLGGGEKLFF. For the CDR3, the DNA is TGTGCCAGCAGTGGTTTAGGGGGCGGTGAAAAACTGTTTTTT.

The rearrangement joins TRBV7-2 to TRBJ1-4, with 7 positions matching TRBD1. Trimming cost V 5 bases and J 4 bases; bases outside gene matches: 4. From germline, CDR1 is SGHTA and CDR2 FQGNSA. The CDR3 has 14 residues. For the CDR3, the DNA is TGTGCCAGCAGCCGGGACAGAATTAATGAAAAACTGTTTTTT. Translation: CASSRDRINEKLFF.

The chain employs TRBV21-1 and TRBJ1-3; the table assigns TRBD1, which was not confirmed against the DNA. TRBV21-1 is a recognized pseudogene. The CDR3 covers 12 residues. The CDR3 DNA is TGTGCCAGCGACAACACCGGAAACACCATATATTTT. It codes for CASDNTGNTIYF.

The chain carries TRBV7-2 and TRBJ2-1; a possible D gene is TRBD2 (6 bases). The CDR3 is made up of 15 amino acids. Trimming removed 0 bases at V and 3 bases at J, with 9 bases between. The V gene's germline CDR1 is SGHTA and CDR2 FQGNSA. As DNA, the CDR3 is TGTGCCAGCAGCTTAGCGCGAGCGGGCTACAATGAGCAGTTCTTC. It specifies CASSLARAGYNEQFF.

The chain combines TRBV6-6 with TRBJ1-2; the D is unclear. Germline assignment: CDR1 MNHNY and CDR2 SVGAGI (reference sequence). The V gene lost 2 bases and the J gene lost 2 bases, with 9 bases spanning the gap. This CDR3 is built from 14 residues. The CDR3 nucleotides read TGTGCCAGCAGTTACAACGGCGGAAACTATGGCTACACCTTC. Protein product: CASSYNGGNYGYTF.